The TCR beta chain described here comes from a study of blood T cell repertoires in COVID-19. As for the study in general: The United States, Italy and Spain supplied acute and convalescent COVID-19 samples. Nucleic acid was either cDNA or gDNA, and it came from T cells, B-cell-depleted T cells, or PBMCs.

Authors' analysis steps: The assay estimated nucleated cells by amplifying reference gene primers. The assay was immunoSEQ multiplex PCR, and TCRdb's table has in-frame clones only and misses some. V, J and clone size reflect that table, while D and trimming were determined from the DNA. The sample has around 120,000 clones, approximately 80% seen once; the top ten hold 1.9%. The CDR3 has 13 amino acids. Germline V gene sequence: CDR1 MGHDK, CDR2 SYGVNS. V was shortened by 4 bases and J by 2 bases, with 8 bases between the two germline ends. This TCR was sampled from a man aged 65 to 85 with acute or convalescent COVID-19. The chain combines TRBV25-1 with TRBJ2-5, with D unresolved. The sequencing sample was made of peripheral blood. This chain's CDR3 is CASSVFGQETQYF. The DNA for the CDR3 is TGTGCCAGCAGTGTGTTCGGTCAAGAGACCCAGTACTTC.